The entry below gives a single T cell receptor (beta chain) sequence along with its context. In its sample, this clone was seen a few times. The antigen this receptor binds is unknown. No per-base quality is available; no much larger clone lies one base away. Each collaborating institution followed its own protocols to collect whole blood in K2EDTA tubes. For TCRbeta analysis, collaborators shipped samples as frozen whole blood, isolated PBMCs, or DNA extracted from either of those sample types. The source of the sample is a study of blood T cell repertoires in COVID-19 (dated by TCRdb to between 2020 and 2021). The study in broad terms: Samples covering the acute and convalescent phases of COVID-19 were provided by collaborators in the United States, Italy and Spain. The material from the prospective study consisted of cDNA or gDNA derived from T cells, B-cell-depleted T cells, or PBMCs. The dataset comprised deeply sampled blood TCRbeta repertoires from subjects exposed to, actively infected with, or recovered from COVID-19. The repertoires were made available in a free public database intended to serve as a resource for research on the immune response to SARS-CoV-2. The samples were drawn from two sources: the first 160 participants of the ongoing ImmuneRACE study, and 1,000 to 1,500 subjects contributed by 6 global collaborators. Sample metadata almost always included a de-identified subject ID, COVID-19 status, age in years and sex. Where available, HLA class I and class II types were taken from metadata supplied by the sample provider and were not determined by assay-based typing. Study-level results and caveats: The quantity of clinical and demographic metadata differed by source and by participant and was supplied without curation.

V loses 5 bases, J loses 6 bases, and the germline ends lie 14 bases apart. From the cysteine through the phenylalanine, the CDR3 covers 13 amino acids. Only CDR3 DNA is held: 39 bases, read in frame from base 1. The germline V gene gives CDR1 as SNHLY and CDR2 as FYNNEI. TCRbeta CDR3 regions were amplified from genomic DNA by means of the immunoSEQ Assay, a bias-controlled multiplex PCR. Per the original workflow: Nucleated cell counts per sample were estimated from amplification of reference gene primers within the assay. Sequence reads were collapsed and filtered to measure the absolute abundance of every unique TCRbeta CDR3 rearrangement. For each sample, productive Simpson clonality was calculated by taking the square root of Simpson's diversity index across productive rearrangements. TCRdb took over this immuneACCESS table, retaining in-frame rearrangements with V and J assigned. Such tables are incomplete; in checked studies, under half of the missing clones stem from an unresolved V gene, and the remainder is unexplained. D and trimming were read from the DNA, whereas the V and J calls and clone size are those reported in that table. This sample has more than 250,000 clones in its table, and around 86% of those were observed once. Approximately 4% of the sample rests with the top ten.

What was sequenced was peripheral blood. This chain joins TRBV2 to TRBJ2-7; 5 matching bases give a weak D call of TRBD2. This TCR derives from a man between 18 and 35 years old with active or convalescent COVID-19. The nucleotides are TGTGCCAGCAGTCCTAGGAGGAGTCCCGAGCAGTACTTC. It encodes CASSPRRSPEQYF.